This entry lists 14 T cell receptor beta chains sequenced from one sample in a study of CD8+CD57+ T cells in acquired aplastic anemia. CDR3 and TCR beta VDJ profiling relied on genomic DNA as the template. MiXCR, applied by TCRdb to the reads, yields one record per CDR3 protein. This table has around 140,000 distinct CDR3 sequences, around two fifths appearing once. Input material: sorted CD4+, CD8+, or CD8+CD57+ T cells (not recorded which) from PBMCs. These receptors all come from a human donor in good health, serving as a control.

Only one count was recorded for this clonotype. A read error may explain this, as a much larger clone is one base away. This sequence joins TRBV14 and TRBJ2-5; 7 bases map to TRBD2. The CDR3 has 16 amino acids. Germline CDR1 SGHDN, CDR2 FVKESK. Trimming cost V 1 base and J 7 bases; bases outside gene matches: 12. Written as DNA, the CDR3 is TGTGCCAGCAGCCAAGGAGGGAGGGCCGGACGGGGGACCCAGTACTTC. Its translation: CASSQGGRAGRGTQYF.

This clonotype was counted between two and nine times. Mismatch with germline at one junction end may stem from a read error. The chain employs TRBV12-3 or TRBV12-4 and TRBJ2-7; 7 bases agree with TRBD2. The CDR3 totals 15 residues. The CDR3 DNA reads TGTGCCCGCAGTATAGGCCCCAGCGGGATCTACGAGCAGTACTTC. Translation: CARSIGPSGIYEQYF.

There are many counts of this clonotype. V usage is TRBV5-1 and J usage is TRBJ1-4, with 8 bases matching TRBD1. Germline V gene lookup returns CDR1 SGHRS and CDR2 YFSETQ. This CDR3 comprises 16 residues. With 4 bases clipped from V and 3 bases from J, the junction kept 8 bases outside the gene matches. CDR3 in amino acids: CASSPGQAKANEKLFF. The CDR3 region has the DNA TGCGCCAGCAGCCCGGGACAGGCGAAGGCTAATGAAAAACTGTTTTTT.

This chain links TRBV11-2 with TRBJ2-1; D may be TRBD1 (6 bases). The CDR3 has 15 residues. Germline V gives CDR1 SGHAT, CDR2 FQNNGV. V shed 7 bases and J shed 6 bases, with 19 bases lying between them. The CDR3 loop is CASTGYSYRANEQFF. The CDR3 DNA sequence: TGTGCCAGCACGGGATACTCCTACAGGGCCAATGAGCAGTTCTTC.

Notes on this clonotype: A much larger clone lies a single base off, so this may be a read error. The chain couples TRBV5-1 to TRBJ1-5; D is unresolved. The germline V gene encodes CDR1 SGHRS and CDR2 YFSETQ. The CDR3 runs to 15 residues. V was trimmed by 7 bases and J by 2 bases, leaving 16 bases between them. The CDR3 DNA reads TGCGCCAGCGGCTCCGGGGAAGGTGGCAATCAGCCCCAGCATTTT. Translating gives CASGSGEGGNQPQHF.

This clonotype was observed at least ten times. The genes are TRBV20-1 and TRBJ1-1, with D tentatively TRBD1 (6 bases). The CDR3 consists of 12 residues. V was trimmed by 5 bases and J by 3 bases, leaving 10 bases between them. CDR1 is DFQATT, CDR2 SNEGSKA, per germline (reference sequence). CDR3 DNA sequence: TGCAGTGCTCCTCGGACAGACACTGAAGCTTTCTTT. It translates to CSAPRTDTEAFF.

This chain uses TRBV29-1 with TRBJ2-7, with D perhaps assigned TRBD1 or TRBD2 (5 bases each). The CDR3 covers 15 residues. Germline loops: CDR1 SQVTM, CDR2 ANQGSEA. The V and J ends lost 3 bases and 2 bases respectively, with 17 bases between them. The CDR3 DNA follows: TGCAGCGTTGATCTCGGGGCAGGGTTGGCCTACGAGCAGTACTTC. The encoded protein is CSVDLGAGLAYEQYF.

Ten or more counts support this clonotype. V usage is TRBV30 and J usage is TRBJ2-2, with 8 positions matching TRBD2. CDR3 length: 11 amino acids. The trim removed 5 bases at V and 9 bases at J, leaving 2 bases unmatched. Germline loops: CDR1 GTSNPN, CDR2 SVGIG (reference sequence). The CDR3 is CAWVSGRELFF. In DNA, the CDR3 is TGTGCCTGGGTTAGCGGGAGGGAGCTGTTTTTT.

V gene TRBV7-9 combines with J gene TRBJ2-7; D unclear. The CDR3 is 15 amino acids. V lost 5 bases and J 2 bases, leaving 16 bases between the germline ends. The germline gives CDR1 SEHNR, CDR2 FQNEAQ (reference sequence). DNA of the CDR3: TGTGCCAGCAGCCCCCACCCGCAGGACCCCTACGAGCAGTACTTC. Protein product: CASSPHPQDPYEQYF.

This chain uses TRBV18 with TRBJ2-3; 7 bases align to TRBD1. CDR3 length: 16 residues. In germline, CDR1 is KGHSH, CDR2 LQKENI. The V segment lost 2 bases and the J segment 2 bases; nucleotides outside the gene matches: 7. CDR3 protein: CASSPDRAGYTDTQYF. CDR3 nucleotides: TGTGCCAGCTCACCAGACAGGGCAGGCTACACAGATACGCAGTATTTT.

The CDR3 region has the DNA TGTGCCATCAGTGATACAGGGGGTAGCACAGATACGCAGTATTTT. Its translation: CAISDTGGSTDTQYF. The rearrangement joins TRBV10-3 to TRBJ2-3; 8 bases align to TRBD1. CDR3 length: 15 residues. The junction had 2 bases not matched to a gene; V was cut back by 3 bases and J by 0 bases. The germline V gene has CDR1 ENHRY and CDR2 SYGVKD.

This clonotype was found many times. The chain is built from TRBV5-5 and TRBJ2-7; TRBD1 matches at 11 bases. Germline assignment: CDR1 SGHKS and CDR2 YYEKEE (reference sequence). The J segment lost 6 bases and the V segment lost 2 bases, leaving 7 bases of the junction unmatched. This CDR3 has 15 amino acids. The CDR3 region has the DNA TGTGCCAGCAGCTTTGCCGGACAGGGGGCCCTCGAGCAGTACTTC. Protein: CASSFAGQGALEQYF.

Note on this clonotype: A much bigger clone sits one base away, suggesting this may be a read error. J is TRBJ1-1 and V is TRBV9, with D perhaps TRBD1 (6 bases). Germline V lookup: CDR1 SGDLS, CDR2 YYNGEE. V lost 4 bases and J 5 bases, leaving 18 bases between the germline ends. The CDR3 is made up of 15 amino acids. CDR3 amino acids: CASSFSGTRGTEAFF. The CDR3 bases are TGTGCCAGCAGCTTCTCCGGGACAAGGGGAACTGAAGCTTTCTTT.

A note on this clonotype: A clone one base away is much larger, so this may be a read error. In this CDR3 the conserved last residue, phenylalanine or tryptophan, is missing, so a read error is likely. CDR3 sequence: CASSGPSGVPQGNTIYS. The DNA for the CDR3 is TGTGCCAGCAGCGGACCATCAGGGGTCCCCCAAGGAAACACCATATATTCT. This chain uses TRBV25-1 with TRBJ1-3, with D maybe TRBD1 (6 bases). Germline values: CDR1 MGHDK, CDR2 SYGVNS. This CDR3 is 17 amino acids long. The germline V and J ends were trimmed by 6 bases and 4 bases, with 22 bases remaining between them.